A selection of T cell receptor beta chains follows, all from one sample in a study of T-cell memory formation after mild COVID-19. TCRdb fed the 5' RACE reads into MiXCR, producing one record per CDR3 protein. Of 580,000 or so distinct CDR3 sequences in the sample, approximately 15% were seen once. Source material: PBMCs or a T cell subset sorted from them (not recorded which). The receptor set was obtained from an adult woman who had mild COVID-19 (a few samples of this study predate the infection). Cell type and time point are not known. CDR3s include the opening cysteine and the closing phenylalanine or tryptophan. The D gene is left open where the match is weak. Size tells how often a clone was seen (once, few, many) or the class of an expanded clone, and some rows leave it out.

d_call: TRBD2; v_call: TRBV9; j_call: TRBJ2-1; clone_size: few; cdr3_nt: TGTGCCAGCAGCGTAGCCTGGATGGTAGCGGGAGGTGAGCAGTTCTTC; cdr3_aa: CASSVAWMVAGGEQFF
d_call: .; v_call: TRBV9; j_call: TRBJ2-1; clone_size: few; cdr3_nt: TGTGCCAGCAGCTCCATGAGCGGAGGGGAGCAGTTCTTC; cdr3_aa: CASSSMSGGEQFF
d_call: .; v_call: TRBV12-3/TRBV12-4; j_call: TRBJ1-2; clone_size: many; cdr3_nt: TGTGCCAGCAGCATGACGGTTAACTATGGCTACACCTTC; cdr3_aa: CASSMTVNYGYTF
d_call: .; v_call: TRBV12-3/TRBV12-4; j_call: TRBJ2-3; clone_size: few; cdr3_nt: TGTGCCAGCAGTTTATCTGGCGGGGGCGTCACAGATACGCAGTATTTT; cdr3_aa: CASSLSGGGVTDTQYF
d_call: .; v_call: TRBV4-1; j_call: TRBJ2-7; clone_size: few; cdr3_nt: TGCGCCAGCAGCCAAGGTTACACGAGCTCCTACGAGCAGTACTTC; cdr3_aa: CASSQGYTSSYEQYF
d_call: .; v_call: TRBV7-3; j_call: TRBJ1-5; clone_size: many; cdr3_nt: TGTGCCAGCAGTCAGGGGATCAATCAGCCCCAGCATTTT; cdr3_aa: CASSQGINQPQHF
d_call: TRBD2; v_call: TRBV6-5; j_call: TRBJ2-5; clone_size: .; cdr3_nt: TGTGCCAGCACCGCCCGGGGGGGCCGGGAGGAGACCCAGTACTTC; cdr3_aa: CASTARGGREETQYF
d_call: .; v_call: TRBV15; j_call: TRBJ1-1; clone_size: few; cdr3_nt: TGTGCCACCAGCACAACTACCGACCCTAACACTGAAGCTTTCTTT; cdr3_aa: CATSTTTDPNTEAFF
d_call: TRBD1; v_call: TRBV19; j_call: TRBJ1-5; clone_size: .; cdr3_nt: TGTGCCAGTAGGGACAGGGGCAATCAGCCCCAGCATTTT; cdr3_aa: CASRDRGNQPQHF
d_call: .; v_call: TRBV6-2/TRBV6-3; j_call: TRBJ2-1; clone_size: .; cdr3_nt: TGTGCCAGCAGTTACGTTCACAATGAGCAGTTCTTC; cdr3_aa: CASSYVHNEQFF
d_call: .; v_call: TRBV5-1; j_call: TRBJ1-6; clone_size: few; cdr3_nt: TGCGCCAGCAGCCCCGACAGGAATTCACCCCTCCACTTT; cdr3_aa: CASSPDRNSPLHF
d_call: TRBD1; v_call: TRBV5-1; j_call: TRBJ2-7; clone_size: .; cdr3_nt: TGCGCCAGCAGCATCCCCCTGACAGGGGCCATAGACGAGCAGTACTTC; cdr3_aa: CASSIPLTGAIDEQYF
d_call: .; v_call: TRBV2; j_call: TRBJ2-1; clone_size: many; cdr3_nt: TGTGCCAGCCACCTCGGACAGTCTCCGATCAATGAGCAGTTCTTC; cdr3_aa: CASHLGQSPINEQFF
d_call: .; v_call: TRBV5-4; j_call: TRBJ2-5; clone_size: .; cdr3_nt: TGTGCCAGCAGCTTGAAGAGTGCTCAAGAGACCCAGTACTTC; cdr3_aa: CASSLKSAQETQYF
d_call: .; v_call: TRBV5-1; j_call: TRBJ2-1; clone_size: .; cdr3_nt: TGCGCCAGCAGCGTTCAACCTACAGGGACGAAGTTCTTC; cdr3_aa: CASSVQPTGTKFF
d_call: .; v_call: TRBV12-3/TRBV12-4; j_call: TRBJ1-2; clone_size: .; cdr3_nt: TGTGCCAGCAGCCTGAACCCGTATTCTGGCTACACCTTC; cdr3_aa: CASSLNPYSGYTF
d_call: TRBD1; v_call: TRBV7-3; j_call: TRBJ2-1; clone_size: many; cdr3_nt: TGTGCCAGCAGCTTTCTCGGACAGGGAGGCGATGAGCAGTTCTTC; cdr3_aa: CASSFLGQGGDEQFF
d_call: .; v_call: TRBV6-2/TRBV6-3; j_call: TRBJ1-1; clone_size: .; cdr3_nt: TGTGCCAGCAGTCGGACCCTCGGCTTTGAAGCTTTCTTT; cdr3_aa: CASSRTLGFEAFF
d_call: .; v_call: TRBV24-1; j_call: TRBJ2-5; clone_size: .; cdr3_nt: TGTGCCACCAGTGACCTCGACAGTCAAGAGACCCAGTACTTC; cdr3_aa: CATSDLDSQETQYF
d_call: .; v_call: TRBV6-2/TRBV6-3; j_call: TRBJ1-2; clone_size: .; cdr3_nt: TGTGCCAGCAGTTACAGGACACGGTGGAACTATGGCTACACCTTC; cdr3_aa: CASSYRTRWNYGYTF
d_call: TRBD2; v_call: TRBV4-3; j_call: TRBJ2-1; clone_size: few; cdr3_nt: TGCGCCAGCAGCCAAGTTAGCGGGAGTTTGAATGAGCAGTTCTTC; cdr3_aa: CASSQVSGSLNEQFF
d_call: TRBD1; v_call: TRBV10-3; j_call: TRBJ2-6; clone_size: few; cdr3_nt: TGTGCCATTGGGACAGGGTTCGTCGGGGCCAACGTCCTGACTTTC; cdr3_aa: CAIGTGFVGANVLTF
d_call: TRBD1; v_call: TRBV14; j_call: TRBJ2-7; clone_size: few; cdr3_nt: TGTGCCAGCAGCCAAGAGACAGGGGCGGCCTACGAGCAGTACTTC; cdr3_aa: CASSQETGAAYEQYF
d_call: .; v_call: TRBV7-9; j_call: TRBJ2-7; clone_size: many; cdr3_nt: TGTGCCAGCAGCCCTCGTGGAGGGGCGGGACCCCAGTACTACGAGCAGTACTTC; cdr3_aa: CASSPRGGAGPQYYEQYF
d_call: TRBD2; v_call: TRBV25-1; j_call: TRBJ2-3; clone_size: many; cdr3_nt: TGTGCCAGCAGTGTGGGACTAGGAGGAGATACGCAGTATTTT; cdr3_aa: CASSVGLGGDTQYF
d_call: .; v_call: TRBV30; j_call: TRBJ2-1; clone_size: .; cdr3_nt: TGTGCCTGGAGTGTCCGCCGTGGGAGCTCCTACAATGAGCAGTTCTTC; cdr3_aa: CAWSVRRGSSYNEQFF
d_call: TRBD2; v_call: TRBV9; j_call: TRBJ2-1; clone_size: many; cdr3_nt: TGTGCCAGCAGCGATAGCGGGGGGTACAATGAGCAGTTCTTC; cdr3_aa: CASSDSGGYNEQFF
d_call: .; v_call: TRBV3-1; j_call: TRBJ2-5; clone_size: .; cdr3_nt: TGTGCCAGCAGCCTGGACGGAGGAGGAGAGACCCAGTACTTC; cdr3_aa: CASSLDGGGETQYF
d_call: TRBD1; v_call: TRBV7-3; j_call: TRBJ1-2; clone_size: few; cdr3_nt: TGTGCCATCCGCCCAGCTAGGGGGCTCTATGGCTACACCTTC; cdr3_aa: CAIRPARGLYGYTF
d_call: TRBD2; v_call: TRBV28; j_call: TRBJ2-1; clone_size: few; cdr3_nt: TGTGCCAGCAGTGCGCGGGAGGAAATCTACAATGAGCAGTTCTTC; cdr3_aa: CASSAREEIYNEQFF
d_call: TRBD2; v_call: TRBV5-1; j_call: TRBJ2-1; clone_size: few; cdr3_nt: TGCGCCAGCACCGGCGCGGGGGGGTGGGATGAGCAGTTCTTC; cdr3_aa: CASTGAGGWDEQFF
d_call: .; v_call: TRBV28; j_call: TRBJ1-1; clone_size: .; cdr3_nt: TGTGCCAGCAGTACGCAGGGAATTGAAGCTTTCTTT; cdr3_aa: CASSTQGIEAFF
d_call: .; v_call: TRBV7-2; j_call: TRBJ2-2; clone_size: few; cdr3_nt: TGTGCCAGCAGCTTACTCCTCACCGGGGAGCTGTTTTTT; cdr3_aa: CASSLLLTGELFF
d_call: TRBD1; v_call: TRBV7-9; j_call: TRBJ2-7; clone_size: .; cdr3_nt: TGTGCCAGCAGCACCCCGGGACAGCCCTACGAGCAGTACTTC; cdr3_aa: CASSTPGQPYEQYF
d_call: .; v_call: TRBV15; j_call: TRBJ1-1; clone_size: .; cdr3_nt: TGTGCCACCAGCAGAGACAAGGTGACAGTCGGAGCTTTCTTT; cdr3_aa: CATSRDKVTVGAFF
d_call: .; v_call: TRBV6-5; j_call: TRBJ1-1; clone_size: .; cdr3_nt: TGTGCCAGCAGTTACTCCTGGACAGCAGAAGCTTTCTTT; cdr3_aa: CASSYSWTAEAFF
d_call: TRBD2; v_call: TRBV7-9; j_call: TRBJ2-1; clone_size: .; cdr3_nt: TGTGCCAGCAGCTCCCCCCCCGGACTAGCGGGATACAATGAGCAGTTCTTC; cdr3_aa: CASSSPPGLAGYNEQFF